Presented here are 21 T cell receptor beta chains from one specimen sequenced in a study of blood T cell repertoires in COVID-19. The protocol was immunoSEQ multiplex PCR, while the TCRdb copy is restricted to in-frame clones and leaves out a portion. The sample lists tens of thousands of clones, about nine tenths occurring once. The specimen sequenced was peripheral blood. The source is a woman aged 70-85 years with acute or convalescent COVID-19.

The CDR3 DNA reads TGCGCCAGCAGCTCCCGACAGGGTGTGGGCTACACCTTC. Its translation is CASSSRQGVGYTF. The chain links TRBV5-1 to TRBJ1-2, with TRBD1 matching 7 bases. This CDR3 is built from 13 residues. CDR1 is SGHRS, CDR2 YFSETQ, per germline. The J segment lost 8 bases and the V segment lost 3 bases, leaving 7 bases of the junction unmatched.

The chain joins TRBV9 to TRBJ2-3; TRBD1 aligns across 7 bases. The CDR3 totals 14 residues. Germline CDR1 SGDLS, CDR2 YYNGEE. Trimming took 5 bases from V and 1 from J; bases not matched to a gene: 4. CDR3 protein: CASSLQGGTDTQYF. Written as DNA, the CDR3 is TGTGCCAGCAGTCTTCAGGGGGGCACAGATACGCAGTATTTT.

V usage is TRBV7-9 and J usage is TRBJ1-4; possibly TRBD1 for D (5 bases). With 4 bases removed from V and 3 bases from J, the gap between germline ends came to 9 bases. The CDR3 extends over 14 amino acids. CDR1 and CDR2 (germline): SEHNR, FQNEAQ (reference sequence). Here the CDR3 reads CASSSGLSNEKLFF. The CDR3 DNA sequence: TGTGCCAGCAGCTCGGGACTGTCTAATGAAAAACTGTTTTTT.

V gene TRBV3-1 (or the pseudogene TRBV3-2) combines with J gene TRBJ1-6; 10 bases are shared with TRBD1. This CDR3 is built from 15 residues. With V trimmed by 4 bases and J by 6 bases, 3 bases remained unmatched. CDR1 is LGHDT, CDR2 YNNKEL, per germline (reference sequence). This chain's CDR3 is CASSLRTGGNSPLHF. The CDR3 DNA is TGTGCCAGCAGCCTACGGACAGGGGGTAATTCACCCCTCCACTTT.

This chain uses TRBV7-6 with TRBJ2-2, with 9 bases lining up with TRBD1. This CDR3 region has 16 residues. J lost 2 bases, V lost 7 bases, and 8 bases had no gene match. Germline lookup yields CDR1 SGHVS and CDR2 FNYEAQ. CDR3 bases: TGTGCCAGCACCCAACAGGGGGCGGGTAACACCGGGGAGCTGTTTTTT. Protein: CASTQQGAGNTGELFF.

V and J are TRBV7-9 and TRBJ1-2; weak D call: TRBD1 (5 bases). Deletions cut 7 bases from V and 8 bases from J, with 20 bases between. This CDR3 comprises 14 residues. Germline V gene lookup returns CDR1 SEHNR and CDR2 FQNEAQ (reference sequence). CDR3: CASTSDQRQQGYTF. CDR3 DNA sequence: TGTGCCAGCACCTCCGATCAACGACAGCAGGGCTACACCTTC.

This clone was observed a single time. V usage is TRBV3-1 (or the pseudogene TRBV3-2) and J usage is TRBJ1-1; D gene ambiguous. The germline V gene encodes CDR1 LGHDT and CDR2 YNNKEL (reference sequence). Deletions cut 4 bases from V and 5 bases from J, with 17 bases between. CDR3 length: 15 residues. CDR3 in amino acids: CASSRGLKRNTEAFF. The CDR3 DNA is TGTGCCAGCAGCCGAGGCCTCAAGAGGAATACTGAAGCTTTCTTT.

The rearrangement joins TRBV28 to TRBJ2-5; D might be TRBD1 (5 bases). There are 14 residues in the CDR3. Germline lookup yields CDR1 MDHEN and CDR2 SYDVKM. V lost 2 bases to trimming and J lost 5 bases, with 12 bases between them. CDR3 sequence reads: CASSLIRGYETQYF. The DNA of the CDR3 is TGTGCCAGCAGTTTAATAAGGGGTTATGAGACCCAGTACTTC.

The chain couples TRBV19 to TRBJ2-7, with a tentative D call TRBD2 (6 bases). V was trimmed by 2 bases and J by 3 bases, leaving 11 bases between them. The germline V gene has CDR1 LNHDA and CDR2 SQIVND (reference sequence). The CDR3 totals 14 residues. CDR3 DNA sequence: TGTGCCAGTAGTATACAGGCGGGGAGCTACGAGCAGTACTTC. It yields the protein CASSIQAGSYEQYF.

The chain combines TRBV2 with TRBJ1-5; D possibly corresponds to TRBD1 (6 bases). The CDR3 covers 13 residues. In germline, CDR1 is SNHLY, CDR2 FYNNEI. The germline V and J ends were trimmed by 5 bases and 1 base, with 6 bases remaining between them. CDR3 sequence: CASSQGSNQPQHF. Written as DNA, the CDR3 is TGTGCCAGCAGTCAGGGGAGCAATCAGCCCCAGCATTTT.

The rearrangement joins TRBV5-6 to TRBJ2-1; a possible D gene is TRBD2 (6 bases). This CDR3 is built from 15 residues. Germline lookup yields CDR1 SGHDT and CDR2 YYEEEE. V dropped 5 bases and J dropped 6 bases, with 18 bases sitting between them. The CDR3 nucleotides read TGTGCCAGCAGTTCCCTAGGACGGGAGTTCAATGAGCAGTTCTTC. Translating it yields CASSSLGREFNEQFF.

The chain uses TRBV28 and TRBJ1-2, with D possibly being TRBD1 (6 bases). V lost 10 bases, J lost 2 bases, and 14 bases lay in between. CDR1 MDHEN and CDR2 SYDVKM come from the germline V gene. There are 13 residues in the CDR3. DNA of the CDR3: TGTGCCACTCGGGGGGCGCAGAACTATGGCTACACCTTC. Translation: CATRGAQNYGYTF.

This chain joins TRBV9 and TRBJ2-2, with 7 bases that match TRBD2. Germline V gene lookup returns CDR1 SGDLS and CDR2 YYNGEE. This CDR3 spans 13 amino acids. With V trimmed by 5 bases and J by 5 bases, 3 bases remained unmatched. In DNA, the CDR3 is TGTGCCAGCAGGGGCGGGGGTACCGGGGAGCTGTTTTTT. Encoded protein: CASRGGGTGELFF.

This clone was detected only a few times. The chain links TRBV5-4 to TRBJ2-1; weak D call: TRBD2 (7 bases). Between the trimmed V and J ends, which lost 0 bases and 6 bases, there was a span of 10 bases. The length of the CDR3 is 14 residues. The germline V gene encodes CDR1 SGHNT and CDR2 YYREEE (reference sequence). The CDR3 DNA reads TGTGCCAGCAGCTTGGGGGGGGGCCGCAATGAGCAGTTCTTC. Protein sequence: CASSLGGGRNEQFF.

The chain links TRBV15 to TRBJ1-4, with D tentatively TRBD1 (6 bases). V dropped 0 bases and J dropped 3 bases, with 8 bases sitting between them. The CDR3 extends over 15 amino acids. The germline CDR1 and CDR2 sequences are LNHNV and YYDKDF (reference sequence). The CDR3 protein is CATSREGTPNEKLFF. In nucleotides, the CDR3 is TGTGCCACCAGCAGAGAGGGGACACCTAATGAAAAACTGTTTTTT.

Concerning this clone: The junction departs from the called germline gene at one end, perhaps through a read error. J is TRBJ1-2 and V is TRBV6-5, with 7 bases that match TRBD1. The CDR3 covers 14 residues. Germline V gives CDR1 MNHEY, CDR2 SVGAGI. Here the CDR3 reads CASSYSTGRNGYTF. In DNA form, the CDR3 reads TGTGCCAGCAGCTACTCGACAGGGAGAAATGGCTACACCTTC.

This sequence joins TRBV4-3 and TRBJ1-2; no firm D call. V was pared by 2 bases and J by 0 bases, with 7 bases between. This CDR3 has 14 amino acids. CDR1 is LGHNA and CDR2 is YSLEER in the germline V gene. CDR3 residues: CASSQYQSNYGYTF. CDR3 nucleotide sequence: TGCGCCAGCAGCCAATACCAGTCTAACTATGGCTACACCTTC.

The V and J genes are TRBV7-2 and TRBJ1-2; D gene unclear. The germline V and J ends were trimmed by 5 bases and 9 bases, with 10 bases remaining between them. The CDR3 loop spans 11 amino acids. CDR1 and CDR2 (germline): SGHTA, FQGNSA. DNA for the CDR3: TGTGCCAGCAGCAGTACGGGGAGCTACACCTTC. Translating it yields CASSSTGSYTF.

In this sample, this clone turned up once. This chain uses TRBV7-9 with TRBJ1-1; D gene uncertain. This CDR3 is built from 13 residues. V lost 0 bases and J lost 2, with 4 bases in between. CDR1 SEHNR and CDR2 FQNEAQ come from the germline V gene (reference sequence). The CDR3 is CASSLAGNTEAFF. CDR3 in DNA: TGTGCCAGCAGCTTAGCGGGCAACACTGAAGCTTTCTTT. Based on the CDR3 plus reference TRBV7-9 and TRBJ1-1, the full variable domain is DTGVSQNPRHKITKRGQNVTFRCDPISEHNRLYWYRQTLGQGPEFLTYFQNEAQLEKSRLLSDRFSAERPKGSFSTLEIQRTEQGDSAMYLCASSLAGNTEAFFGQGTRLTVV.

With regard to this clone: Within the sample, other DNA sequences also encode this same CDR3. The chain joins TRBV5-1 to TRBJ2-7, with D perhaps matching TRBD1 (5 bases). Trimming left V 0 bases short and J 3 bases short, with 10 bases between. The CDR3 spans 14 residues. CDR1 and CDR2 from the germline V gene are SGHRS and YFSETQ. The chain's CDR3 is CASSLEQGNYEQYF. The CDR3 DNA sequence: TGCGCCAGCAGCTTGGAGCAGGGTAACTACGAGCAGTACTTC. The variable domain in full, with the rest retrieved from reference TRBV5-1 and TRBJ2-7, is KAGVTQTPRYLIKTRGQQVTLSCSPISGHRSVSWYQQTPGQGLQFLFEYFSETQRNKGNFPGRFSGRQFSNSRSEMNVSTLELGDSALYLCASSLEQGNYEQYFGPGTRLTVT.

The rearrangement uses TRBV5-1 and TRBJ2-7; no firm D call. Germline-derived CDR1 and CDR2 are SGHRS and YFSETQ. V was shortened by 4 bases and J by 1 base, with 6 bases between the two germline ends. This CDR3 region has 12 residues. The CDR3 DNA reads as TGCGCCAGCAGCCCTCCTTCCTACGAGCAGTACTTC. It yields the protein CASSPPSYEQYF. The whole variable domain, remainder taken from reference TRBV5-1 and TRBJ2-7, is KAGVTQTPRYLIKTRGQQVTLSCSPISGHRSVSWYQQTPGQGLQFLFEYFSETQRNKGNFPGRFSGRQFSNSRSEMNVSTLELGDSALYLCASSPPSYEQYFGPGTRLTVT.